The 31 T cell receptor beta chains reported below all come from one sample, sequenced in a study of OX40 agonist ivuxolimab in advanced cancers. Method: immunoSEQ multiplex PCR; TCRdb's copy keeps in-frame clones and lacks some. The repertoire has roughly 91,000 clones, 95% to 96% of them found once; the top ten carry just over 2%. The sequences come from CD4+ or CD8+ T cells sorted from blood, collected in a trial of the OX40 agonist ivuxolimab. These receptors were collected from an adult with an advanced solid tumor such as melanoma, head and neck, liver or kidney cancer.

The V gene is TRBV5-1, the J gene TRBJ1-2; D not resolved. Trimming removed 5 bases from V and 2 bases from J, with 10 bases in between. The length of the CDR3 is 13 residues. The V gene's germline CDR1 is SGHRS and CDR2 YFSETQ. In DNA form, the CDR3 reads TGCGCCAGCAGTTCGGTGGAGAACTATGGCTACACCTTC. Its translation is CASSSVENYGYTF.

The CDR3 here is CASSSNSQEQFF. CDR3 DNA: TGTGCCAGTAGTAGTAACAGCCAGGAGCAGTTCTTC. The V gene is TRBV19, the J gene TRBJ2-1; unclear D gene. The CDR3 contains 12 residues. Trimming removed 4 bases from V and 10 bases from J, with 11 bases in between. CDR1 and CDR2 from the germline V gene are LNHDA and SQIVND (reference sequence).

The V gene is TRBV19, the J gene TRBJ1-1; 11 bases line up with TRBD1. The CDR3 sequence is 14 residues long. The junction had 2 bases not matched to a gene; V was cut back by 4 bases and J by 4 bases. Germline CDR1 and CDR2: LNHDA and SQIVND (reference sequence). The CDR3 reads CASSTGTGGTEAFF. The CDR3 coding sequence is TGTGCCAGTAGTACCGGGACAGGGGGCACTGAAGCTTTCTTT.

The chain joins TRBV12-2 to TRBJ2-7; TRBD1, as called in the table, went unchecked against the DNA. TRBV12-2 is flagged as a pseudogene. The CDR3 has 15 amino acids. CDR3 sequence reads: CASRSQGFRSYEQYF. The DNA of the CDR3 is TGTGCAAGTCGCTCGCAGGGGTTTAGGTCCTACGAGCAGTACTTC.

The V gene is TRBV28, the J gene TRBJ2-1, with 8 bases fitting TRBD2. Per germline, CDR1 MDHEN and CDR2 SYDVKM. CDR3 length equals 14 residues. The trim removed 5 bases at V and 6 bases at J, leaving 6 bases unmatched. The CDR3 loop is CASSGLAVGNEQFF. The CDR3 nucleotides read TGTGCCAGCAGTGGACTAGCCGTCGGCAATGAGCAGTTCTTC.

V gene TRBV30 combines with J gene TRBJ2-3; no clear D. Trimming removed 2 bases at V and 4 bases at J, with 7 bases between. The germline V gene has CDR1 GTSNPN and CDR2 SVGIG (reference sequence). CDR3 length: 12 residues. The CDR3 loop is CAWSLQSDTQYF. The CDR3 DNA reads TGTGCCTGGAGTCTTCAATCAGATACGCAGTATTTT.

The V call is TRBV7-9, the J call TRBJ2-7, with D possibly matching TRBD2 (5 bases). The ends were cut back, 6 bases at V and 0 bases at J, with 12 bases in the middle. The CDR3 runs to 14 residues. Looked up from germline, CDR1 is SEHNR and CDR2 is FQNEAQ (reference sequence). The CDR3: CASRPTGSSYEQYF. The CDR3 bases are TGTGCCAGCAGACCTACGGGGAGCTCCTACGAGCAGTACTTC.

The V call is TRBV9, the J call TRBJ2-7, with D perhaps matching TRBD1 (5 bases). The V gene lost 0 bases and the J gene lost 0 bases, with 10 bases spanning the gap. CDR1 is SGDLS, CDR2 YYNGEE, per germline. The length of the CDR3 is 15 residues. The CDR3 spells CASSVGDSDSYEQYF. The DNA of the CDR3 is TGTGCCAGCAGCGTAGGTGACAGCGACTCCTACGAGCAGTACTTC.

The chain has TRBV19 and TRBJ1-5, with 9 nucleotides matching TRBD1. Trimming at V came to 5 bases and at J to 5 bases, leaving 4 bases not matched to a gene. From germline, CDR1 is LNHDA and CDR2 SQIVND (reference sequence). The CDR3 has 14 residues. CDR3 coding DNA: TGTGCCAGTAGTCCGGGACAGGGCCATCAGCCCCAGCATTTT. This encodes CASSPGQGHQPQHF.

This chain connects TRBV27 to TRBJ2-2; 7 bases line up with TRBD1. Germline V gives CDR1 MNHEY, CDR2 SMNVEV (reference sequence). V lost 3 bases, J lost 0 bases, and 7 bases stayed unmatched. This CDR3 contains 17 residues. The CDR3 region has the DNA TGTGCCAGCAGTTTCGGACAGGCGTTCGCGAACACCGGGGAGCTGTTTTTT. Protein sequence: CASSFGQAFANTGELFF.

This chain links TRBV4-1 with TRBJ2-2, with D unclear. CDR1 is MGHRA, CDR2 YSYEKL, per germline. The V and J ends lost 1 base and 3 bases respectively, with 6 bases between them. There are 14 residues in the CDR3. The CDR3 reads CASSQAWDTGELFF. CDR3 DNA: TGCGCCAGCAGCCAAGCTTGGGACACCGGGGAGCTGTTTTTT.

The chain joins TRBV7-9 to TRBJ2-4; D is perhaps TRBD1 or TRBD2 (5 bases each). Trimming took off 5 bases at V and 5 bases at J, with 19 bases between the two ends. This CDR3 has 16 residues. Germline lookup yields CDR1 SEHNR and CDR2 FQNEAQ (reference sequence). CDR3 in amino acids: CASSTAGAHLENIQYF. In DNA, the CDR3 is TGTGCCAGCAGCACGGCCGGGGCCCACCTCGAAAACATTCAGTACTTC. The full variable domain, its missing parts supplied by reference TRBV7-9 and TRBJ2-4, is DTGVSQNPRHKITKRGQNVTFRCDPISEHNRLYWYRQTLGQGPEFLTYFQNEAQLEKSRLLSDRFSAERPKGSFSTLEIQRTEQGDSAMYLCASSTAGAHLENIQYFGAGTRLSVL.

A single count supports this clone. The chain couples TRBV5-1 to TRBJ2-3, with TRBD2 as a possible D gene (6 bases). Per germline, CDR1 SGHRS and CDR2 YFSETQ. This CDR3 region has 14 residues. V gave up 2 bases and J gave up 4 bases, with 11 bases separating them. DNA of the CDR3: TGCGCCAGCAGCTTAGGCGGGGCGGCAGATACGCAGTATTTT. This gives the protein CASSLGGAADTQYF.

J is TRBJ2-7 and V is TRBV11-2; a possible D gene is TRBD2 (5 bases). V shed 4 bases and J shed 6 bases, with 10 bases lying between them. Germline V gene lookup returns CDR1 SGHAT and CDR2 FQNNGV. The length of the CDR3 is 12 residues. Written as DNA, the CDR3 is TGTGCCAGCAGCTCATTCGGAGGCGAGCAGTACTTC. It is translated as CASSSFGGEQYF. Full variable domain (rest looked up from reference TRBV11-2 and TRBJ2-7): EAGVAQSPRYKIIEKRQSVAFWCNPISGHATLYWYQQILGQGPKLLIQFQNNGVVDDSQLPKDRFSAERLKGVDSTLKIQPAKLEDSAVYLCASSSFGGEQYFGPGTRLTVT.

The chain employs TRBV29-1 and TRBJ2-2; D ambiguous. CDR3 length equals 13 residues. Germline CDR1 is SQVTM and CDR2 is ANQGSEA. V was trimmed by 4 bases and J by 0 bases, leaving 6 bases between them. CDR3 DNA sequence: TGCAGCGTTGTAGGCGCGAACACCGGGGAGCTGTTTTTT. Protein: CSVVGANTGELFF.

This chain connects TRBV28 to TRBJ2-7; perhaps D is TRBD1 or TRBD2 (5 bases each). Trimming stripped 5 bases from V and 5 bases from J, with 16 bases between. CDR3 length: 14 residues. Germline V gene sequence: CDR1 MDHEN, CDR2 SYDVKM. This CDR3 reads CASSPSRGAHEQYF. DNA of the CDR3: TGTGCCAGCAGTCCCTCGAGGGGAGCCCACGAGCAGTACTTC.

This clone appeared once. The chain links TRBV7-7 to TRBJ2-1; 11 nucleotides align to TRBD2. This CDR3 comprises 16 residues. Trimming removed 5 bases from V and 4 bases from J; junction bases left unmatched: 7. Germline values: CDR1 SSHAT, CDR2 FNYEAQ (reference sequence). CDR3 nucleotide sequence: TGTGCCAGCAGCCTGGCCGGGACTAGCGGATACAATGAGCAGTTCTTC. Translated, it gives CASSLAGTSGYNEQFF. Looking up the rest from reference TRBV7-7 and TRBJ2-1 gives the full variable domain: GAGVSQSPRYKVTKRGQDVTLRCDPISSHATLYWYQQALGQGPEFLTYFNYEAQPDKSGLPSDRFSAERPEGSISTLTIQRTEQRDSAMYRCASSLAGTSGYNEQFFGPGTRLTVL.

This chain connects TRBV4-2 to TRBJ2-7, with 7 nucleotides matching TRBD1. The CDR3 consists of 13 residues. Germline CDR1 reads LGHNA; CDR2 reads YNFKEQ. J was trimmed by 2 bases and V by 5 bases; bases with no gene match: 3. The CDR3 reads CASSEGQAYEQYF. The CDR3 region has the DNA TGTGCCAGCAGCGAAGGACAGGCCTACGAGCAGTACTTC.

CDR3 region: CASSGGLGSYEQYF. CDR3 in DNA: TGTGCCAGCAGCGGAGGACTCGGCTCCTACGAGCAGTACTTC. J is TRBJ2-7 and V is TRBV9; a weak D match, TRBD2 (5 bases). The germline gives CDR1 SGDLS, CDR2 YYNGEE. The CDR3 consists of 14 residues. The V end lost 3 bases, the J end lost 0 bases, and 10 bases lay between the germline ends.

The V gene is TRBV4-1, the J gene TRBJ2-7; D call uncertain. Trimming left V 4 bases short and J 1 base short, with 8 bases between. CDR3 size: 13 residues. Per the germline V gene, CDR1 is MGHRA and CDR2 is YSYEKL. The CDR3 region is CASSRDGSYEQYF. The CDR3, as DNA: TGCGCCAGCAGCCGCGACGGGTCCTACGAGCAGTACTTC.

V is TRBV28 and J is TRBJ2-2; D is perhaps TRBD2 (5 bases). The CDR3 extends over 13 amino acids. With 8 bases removed from V and 4 bases from J, the gap between germline ends came to 11 bases. Per germline, CDR1 MDHEN and CDR2 SYDVKM. DNA of the CDR3: TGTGCCAGCCTCCTTCGGGGCACCGGGGAGCTGTTTTTT. This codes for CASLLRGTGELFF.

This clone was counted a few times. The chain recombines TRBV10-3 with TRBJ2-7; 9 bases align to TRBD1. CDR1 is ENHRY, CDR2 SYGVKD, per germline. The V segment lost 7 bases and the J segment 4 bases; nucleotides outside the gene matches: 8. The CDR3 is 14 amino acids. This CDR3 reads CAITKDRGGYEQYF. The CDR3 DNA reads as TGTGCCATCACAAAGGACAGGGGTGGGTACGAGCAGTACTTC.

The chain uses TRBV5-4 and TRBJ1-1; the D gene is possibly TRBD1 (5 bases). Trimming shortened V by 4 bases and J by 10 bases, and 23 bases separated the two germline ends. This CDR3 is built from 15 residues. The germline V gene has CDR1 SGHNT and CDR2 YYREEE (reference sequence). CDR3 nucleotide sequence: TGTGCCAGCAGCCCGACCTCCGGGTTAACGGGGGTAGCTTTCTTT. It translates to CASSPTSGLTGVAFF.

The chain combines TRBV28 with TRBJ2-7; D remains ambiguous. CDR3 length: 13 amino acids. Trimming stripped 10 bases from V and 0 bases from J, with 13 bases between. From germline, CDR1 is MDHEN and CDR2 SYDVKM. CDR3 in amino acids: CATERAFSYEQYF. Here the CDR3 DNA reads TGTGCCACAGAAAGGGCCTTCTCCTACGAGCAGTACTTC.

This sequence joins TRBV15 and TRBJ1-3; unclear D gene. CDR1 is LNHNV and CDR2 is YYDKDF in the germline V gene (reference sequence). The CDR3 loop spans 14 amino acids. Trimming took 3 bases from V and 4 from J, leaving 10 bases between them. The CDR3 DNA sequence: TGTGCCACCAGCAGGTACAAACAGGGAAACACCATATATTTT. Encoded protein: CATSRYKQGNTIYF.

The chain uses TRBV9 and TRBJ2-3; D not resolved. Trimming removed 4 bases from V and 1 base from J, with 7 bases in between. The CDR3 length is 13 residues. The germline V gene encodes CDR1 SGDLS and CDR2 YYNGEE. CDR3 bases: TGTGCCAGCAGCCCCCTCCGCACAGATACGCAGTATTTT. Protein sequence: CASSPLRTDTQYF.

As DNA, the CDR3 is TGTGCCAGCAGTCCCCTCATATCCACGGCCGAGCAGTACTTC. It yields the protein CASSPLISTAEQYF. The rearrangement links TRBV27 to TRBJ2-7; no reliable D call. This CDR3 region has 14 residues. V was shortened by 5 bases and J by 6 bases, with 17 bases between the two germline ends. Germline V gives CDR1 MNHEY, CDR2 SMNVEV (reference sequence).

The chain carries TRBV5-5 and TRBJ2-3, with 7 bases aligning to TRBD1. The junction had 6 bases not matched to a gene; V was cut back by 2 bases and J by 3 bases. Germline CDR1 and CDR2: SGHKS and YYEKEE (reference sequence). This CDR3 spans 15 amino acids. The CDR3 loop is CASSLTGTATDTQYF. CDR3 DNA: TGTGCCAGCAGCTTAACTGGGACAGCAACAGATACGCAGTATTTT.

The rearrangement uses TRBV10-3 and TRBJ1-1, with D tentatively TRBD1 (6 bases). The CDR3 is 15 residues long. V was cut by 6 bases and J by 0 bases, with 14 bases left in between. The germline V gene has CDR1 ENHRY and CDR2 SYGVKD. The CDR3 DNA follows: TGTGCCATCAGCCCCGGACAGACGATGAACACTGAAGCTTTCTTT. Translating it yields CAISPGQTMNTEAFF.

CDR3 sequence (DNA): TGTGCCAGCAGCTTACACCGGGACAGGGAGTTCGAGCAGTACTTC. It codes for CASSLHRDREFEQYF. This chain links TRBV5-5 with TRBJ2-7; 9 nucleotides align to TRBD1. CDR1 and CDR2 (germline): SGHKS, YYEKEE (reference sequence). CDR3 size: 15 residues. V shed 2 bases and J 6 bases; nucleotides not matched to a gene: 9.

The J gene is TRBJ1-2, the V gene TRBV19; D gene unclear. CDR1 and CDR2 from the germline V gene are LNHDA and SQIVND (reference sequence). The CDR3 totals 15 residues. Between the trimmed V and J ends, which lost 6 bases and 6 bases, there was a span of 20 bases. Written as DNA, the CDR3 is TGTGCCAGTAGCATAACGATCGCCGCTTCCAATGGCTACACCTTC. Protein product: CASSITIAASNGYTF.